This TCR beta chain was sequenced during a study of blood T cell repertoires in COVID-19. TCRdb keeps only in-frame clones here, not all; method: immunoSEQ multiplex PCR. Of about 100,000 clones listed, 85% are singletons. The specimen was peripheral blood. The clonotype was recovered from a man aged 50 to 59 with active or convalescent COVID-19.

In DNA, the CDR3 is TGCGCCAGCAGCTTAGTAGCGGGAGAGGGCTTGGGAGATGAGCAGTTCTTC. Amino acids: CASSLVAGEGLGDEQFF. The V and J genes are TRBV5-1 and TRBJ2-1; 9 nucleotides line up with TRBD2. The germline gives CDR1 SGHRS, CDR2 YFSETQ. This CDR3 has 17 amino acids. V shed 2 bases and J 8 bases; nucleotides not matched to a gene: 14.